This T cell receptor beta chain was documented in a study of blood T cells in healthy people across ages. Study-wide results and limits: Because sorting was not performed, PBMCs prevented conclusive naive versus antigen-experienced comparison.

A word on this clonotype: As yet, its antigen is unknown.

The CDR3 has 13 amino acids. Germline loops: CDR1 SGHAT, CDR2 FQNNGV. Germline trimming cut 6 bases from V and 5 bases from J; bases unmatched to any gene: 6. Peripheral blood from each donor was collected in a volume of approximately 9.5 milliliters. PCR was performed a second time for about 6 to 12 cycles using a sample-barcoded 5' primer and a J-beta primer mix. MiXCR, applied by TCRdb to the 5' RACE reads, yields one record per CDR3 protein. Among approximately 810,000 distinct CDR3 sequences listed, about 28% were seen once. Sequencing input: blood. The TCR originated in a woman of 80 years or more in good health. The genes are TRBV11-2 and TRBJ2-5; TRBD1 aligns across 7 bases. CDR3 sequence reads: CASRPGGLETQYF. CDR3 DNA: TGTGCCAGCAGACCAGGGGGTTTGGAGACCCAGTACTTC.